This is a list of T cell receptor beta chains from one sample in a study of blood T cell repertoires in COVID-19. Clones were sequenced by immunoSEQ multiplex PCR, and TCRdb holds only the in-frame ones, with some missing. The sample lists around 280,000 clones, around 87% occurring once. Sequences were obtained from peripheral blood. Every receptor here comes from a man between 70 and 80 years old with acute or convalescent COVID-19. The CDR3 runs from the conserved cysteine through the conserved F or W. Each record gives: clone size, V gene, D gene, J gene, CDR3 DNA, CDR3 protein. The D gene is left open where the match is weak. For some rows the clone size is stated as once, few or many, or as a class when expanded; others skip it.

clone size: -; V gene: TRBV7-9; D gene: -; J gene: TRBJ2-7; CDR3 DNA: TGTGCCAGCAGCTTAGGGAGCGGTACCTCGACCTACGAGCAGTACTTC; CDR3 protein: CASSLGSGTSTYEQYF
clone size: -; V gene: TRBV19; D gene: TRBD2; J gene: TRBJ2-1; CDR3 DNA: TGTGCCAGTAGTAGACTAGCGGAGTCCTACAATGAGCAGTTCTTC; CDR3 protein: CASSRLAESYNEQFF
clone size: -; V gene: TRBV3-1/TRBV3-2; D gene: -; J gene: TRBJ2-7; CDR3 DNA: TGTGCCAGCAGCCAAGAGTCTGGCGGGGCCAAGTACTTC; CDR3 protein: CASSQESGGAKYF
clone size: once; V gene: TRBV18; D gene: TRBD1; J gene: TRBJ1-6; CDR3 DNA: TGTGCCAGCTCACCTCGTACGACAGGGAATAATTCACCCCTCCACTTT; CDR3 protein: CASSPRTTGNNSPLHF
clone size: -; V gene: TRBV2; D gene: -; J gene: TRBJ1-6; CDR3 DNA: TGTGCCAGCAGTGTTAGGATCCCCGGGGAGGGCTCCTATAATTCACCCCTCCACTTT; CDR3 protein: CASSVRIPGEGSYNSPLHF
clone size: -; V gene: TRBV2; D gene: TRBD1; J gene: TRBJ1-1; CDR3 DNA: TGTGCCAGCAGTGGACAGGGCACTGAAGCTTTCTTT; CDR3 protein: CASSGQGTEAFF
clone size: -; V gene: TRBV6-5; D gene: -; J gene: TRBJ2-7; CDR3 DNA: TGTGCCAGCAGAACGCCGGGACTCAGATCCTACGAGCAGTACTTC; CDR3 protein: CASRTPGLRSYEQYF
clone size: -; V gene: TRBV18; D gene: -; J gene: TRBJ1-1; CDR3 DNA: TGTGCCAGCTCGGGGACGGGAGATACTGAAGCTTTCTTT; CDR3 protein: CASSGTGDTEAFF
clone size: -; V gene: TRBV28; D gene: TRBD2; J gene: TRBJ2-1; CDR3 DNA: TGTGCCAGCCGACCGGGACTACTATACAATGAGCAGTTCTTC; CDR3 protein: CASRPGLLYNEQFF
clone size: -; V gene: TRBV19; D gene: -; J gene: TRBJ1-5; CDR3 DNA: TGTGCCAGTAGCAGGGTGGATCAGCCCCAGCATTTT; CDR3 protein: CASSRVDQPQHF
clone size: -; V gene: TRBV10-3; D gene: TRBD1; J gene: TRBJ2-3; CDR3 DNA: TGTGCCATAGGGACAGGGAGGTCAGATACGCAGTATTTT; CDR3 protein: CAIGTGRSDTQYF
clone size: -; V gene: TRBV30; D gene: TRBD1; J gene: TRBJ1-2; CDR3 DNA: TGTGCCTGGAGTGTACCGGAGGGGGCACGAGTAGGCTACACCTTC; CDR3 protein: CAWSVPEGARVGYTF
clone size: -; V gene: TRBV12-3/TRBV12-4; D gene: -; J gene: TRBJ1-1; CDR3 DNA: TGTGCCAGCAGTTTCGGAGAGAACACTGAAGCTTTCTTT; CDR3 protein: CASSFGENTEAFF
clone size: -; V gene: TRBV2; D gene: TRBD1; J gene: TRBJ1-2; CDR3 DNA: TGTGCCAGCAGTGAACAGGGGGACTATGGCTACACCTTC; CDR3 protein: CASSEQGDYGYTF
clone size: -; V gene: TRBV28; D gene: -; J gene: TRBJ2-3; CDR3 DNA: TGTGCCAGCAACCTGCCCTGGGGGGGCAATACGCAGTATTTT; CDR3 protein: CASNLPWGGNTQYF
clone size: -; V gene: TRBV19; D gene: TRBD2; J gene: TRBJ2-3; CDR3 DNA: TGTGCCAGTAGCCCCACTAGCGGGAGTCGGTCAGATACGCAGTATTTT; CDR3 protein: CASSPTSGSRSDTQYF
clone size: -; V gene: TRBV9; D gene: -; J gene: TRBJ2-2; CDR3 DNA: TGTGCCAGCAGCGTAGTCGGTAACACCGGGGAGCTGTTTTTT; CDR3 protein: CASSVVGNTGELFF
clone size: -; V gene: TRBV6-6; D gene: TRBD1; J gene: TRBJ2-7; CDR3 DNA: TGTGCCAGCAGGGGACAGGGGAACTACGAGCAGTACTTC; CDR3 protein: CASRGQGNYEQYF
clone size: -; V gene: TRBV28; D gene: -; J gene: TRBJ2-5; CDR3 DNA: TGTGCCAGCAGCGATGACTACCCTAGGACCCAGTACTTC; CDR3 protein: CASSDDYPRTQYF
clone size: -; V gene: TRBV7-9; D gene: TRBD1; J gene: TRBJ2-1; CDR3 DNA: TGTGCCAGCAGCTCTCGGACAGGGGACAATGAGCAGTTCTTC; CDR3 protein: CASSSRTGDNEQFF
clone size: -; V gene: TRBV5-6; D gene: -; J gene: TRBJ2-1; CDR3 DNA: TGTGCCAGCAGCGCGGGACAGAGCTCCTACAATGAGCAGTTCTTC; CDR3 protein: CASSAGQSSYNEQFF
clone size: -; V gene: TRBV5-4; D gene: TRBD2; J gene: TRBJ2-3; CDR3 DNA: TGTGCCACCAGCGGGGCACAAGGGGCAGATACGCAGTATTTT; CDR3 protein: CATSGAQGADTQYF
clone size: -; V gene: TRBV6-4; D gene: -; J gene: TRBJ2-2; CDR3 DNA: TGTGTTCTCGGAGGCAGTATCGACCAGAACACCGGGGAGCTGTTTTTT; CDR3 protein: CVLGGSIDQNTGELFF
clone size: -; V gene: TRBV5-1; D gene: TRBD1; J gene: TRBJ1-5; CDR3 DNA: TGCGCCAGCAGCGTGACAGGGACTAGCAATCAGCCCCAGCATTTT; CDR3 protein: CASSVTGTSNQPQHF
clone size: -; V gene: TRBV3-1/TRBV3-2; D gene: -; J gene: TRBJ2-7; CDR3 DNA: TGTGCCAGCAGCCAAGAGGTCCCAGGGGCCACCTACGAGCAGTACTTC; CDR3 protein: CASSQEVPGATYEQYF
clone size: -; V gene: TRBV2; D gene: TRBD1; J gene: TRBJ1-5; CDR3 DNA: TGTGCCAGCAGTGGGGGTCTTCCGGGACAGGGTCGAGGGCGCAATCAGCCCCAGCATTTT; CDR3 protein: CASSGGLPGQGRGRNQPQHF
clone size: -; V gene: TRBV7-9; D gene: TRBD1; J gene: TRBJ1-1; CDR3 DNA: TGTGCCAGCAGCTCGGGACAGGGGTGGAACACTGAAGCTTTCTTT; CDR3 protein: CASSSGQGWNTEAFF
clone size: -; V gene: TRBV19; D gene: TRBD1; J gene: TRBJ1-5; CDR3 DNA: TGTGCCAGTAGTCTACAGGGGATCGGCAATCAGCCCCAGCATTTT; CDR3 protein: CASSLQGIGNQPQHF
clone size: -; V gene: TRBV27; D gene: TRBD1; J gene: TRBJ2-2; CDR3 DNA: TGTGCCAGCATGGACAGGGTGAGCACCGGGGAGCTGTTTTTT; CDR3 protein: CASMDRVSTGELFF
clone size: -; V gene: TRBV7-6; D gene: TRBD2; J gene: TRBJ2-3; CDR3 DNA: TGTGCCAGCAGCTTAAGGCTAGCGGGGCCCGGCGATACGCAGTATTTT; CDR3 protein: CASSLRLAGPGDTQYF
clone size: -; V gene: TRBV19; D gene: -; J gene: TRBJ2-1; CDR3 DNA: TGTGCCAGTAGTAAGGGGGGCAGGGGGAACAATGAGCAGTTCTTC; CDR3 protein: CASSKGGRGNNEQFF
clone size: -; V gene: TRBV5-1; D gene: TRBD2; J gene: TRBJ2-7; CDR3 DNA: TGCGCCAGCAGCACGACTAGCGGCTCCTACGAGCAGTACTTC; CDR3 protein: CASSTTSGSYEQYF
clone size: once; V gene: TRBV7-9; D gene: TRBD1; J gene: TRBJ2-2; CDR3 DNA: TGTGCAGAAAGAGGGACAGGGACGTTCGGGGAGCTGTTTTTT; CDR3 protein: CAERGTGTFGELFF
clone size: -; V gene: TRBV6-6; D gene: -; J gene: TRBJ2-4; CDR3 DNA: TGTGCCAGCAGTTTTAGCGGCGGTGGGGACATTCAGTACTTC; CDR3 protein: CASSFSGGGDIQYF
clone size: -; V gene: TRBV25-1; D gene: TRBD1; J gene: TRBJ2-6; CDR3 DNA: TGTGCCAGCAGTCGGTGGGACAGCCCCTCTGGGGCCAACGTCCTGACTTTC; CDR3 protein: CASSRWDSPSGANVLTF
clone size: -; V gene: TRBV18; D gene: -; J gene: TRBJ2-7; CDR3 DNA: TGTGCCAGCTCACCGCAACAGGGTGGCTCCTACGAGCAGTACTTC; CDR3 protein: CASSPQQGGSYEQYF
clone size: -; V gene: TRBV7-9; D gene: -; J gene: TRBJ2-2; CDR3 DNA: TGTGCCAGCAGCAAGAGAGGGACCGGGGAGCTGTTTTTT; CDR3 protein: CASSKRGTGELFF
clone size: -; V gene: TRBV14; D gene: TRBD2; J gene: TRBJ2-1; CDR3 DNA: TGTGCCAGCAGCCAAGGGACTAGCGGGGTAAGCAATGAGCAGTTCTTC; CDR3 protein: CASSQGTSGVSNEQFF
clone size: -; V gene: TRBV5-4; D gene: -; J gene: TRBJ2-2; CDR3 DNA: TGTGCCAGCAGCTCGTCTTGGAACACCGGGGAGCTGTTTTTT; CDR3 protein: CASSSSWNTGELFF
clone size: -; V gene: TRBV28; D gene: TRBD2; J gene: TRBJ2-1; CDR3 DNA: TGTGCCAGCAGTTCTCCGGGACTAGCGGGGTACAATGAGCAGTTCTTC; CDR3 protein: CASSSPGLAGYNEQFF
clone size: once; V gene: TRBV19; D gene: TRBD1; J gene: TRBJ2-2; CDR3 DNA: TGTGCCAGTAGTCTGAGGGGACAGTCGAACACCGGGGAGCTGTTTTTT; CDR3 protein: CASSLRGQSNTGELFF
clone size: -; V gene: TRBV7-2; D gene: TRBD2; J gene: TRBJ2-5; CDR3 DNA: TGTGCCAGCAGCTCGCTAGCGGGGGGGGCTAAAGAGACCCAGTACTTC; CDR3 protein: CASSSLAGGAKETQYF
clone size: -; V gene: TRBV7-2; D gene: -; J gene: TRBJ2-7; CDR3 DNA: TGTGCCAGCAGCTTAGAGAGGTTCTCCTACGAGCAGTACTTC; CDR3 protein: CASSLERFSYEQYF
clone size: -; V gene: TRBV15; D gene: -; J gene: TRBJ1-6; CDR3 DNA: TGTGCCACCAGTCAGGGCAACTATAATTCACCCCTCCACTTT; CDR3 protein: CATSQGNYNSPLHF
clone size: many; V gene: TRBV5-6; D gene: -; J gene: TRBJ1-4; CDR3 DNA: TGTGCCAGCAGCTTTCGAGGGAACGGAGATGAAAAACTGTTTTTT; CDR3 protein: CASSFRGNGDEKLFF
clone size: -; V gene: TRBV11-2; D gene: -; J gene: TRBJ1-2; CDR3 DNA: TGTGCCAGCAGCTTAGATCGGTTTGGCTACACCTTC; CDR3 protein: CASSLDRFGYTF
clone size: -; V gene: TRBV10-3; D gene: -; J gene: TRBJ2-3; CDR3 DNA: TGTGCCATCAGTGCGAATCTAGACACAGATACGCAGTATTTT; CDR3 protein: CAISANLDTDTQYF
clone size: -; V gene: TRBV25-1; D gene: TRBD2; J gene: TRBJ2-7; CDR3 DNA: TGTGCCAGCAGTGCTACTAGCGGGAGTAGATACGAGCAGTACTTC; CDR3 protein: CASSATSGSRYEQYF
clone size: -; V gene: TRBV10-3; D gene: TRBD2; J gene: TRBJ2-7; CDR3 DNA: TGTGCCACCGAAGGGACTAGCGGGAGGCCACTCGAGCAGTACTTC; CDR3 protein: CATEGTSGRPLEQYF
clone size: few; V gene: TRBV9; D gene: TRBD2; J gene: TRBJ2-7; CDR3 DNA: TGTGCCAGCAGCGCTAGCGGGACTTCCTACGAGCAGTACTTC; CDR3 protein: CASSASGTSYEQYF
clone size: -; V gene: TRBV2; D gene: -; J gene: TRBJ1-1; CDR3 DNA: TGTGCCAGCAGTGAAATGGGGCTGGGCACTGAAGCTTTCTTT; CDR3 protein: CASSEMGLGTEAFF
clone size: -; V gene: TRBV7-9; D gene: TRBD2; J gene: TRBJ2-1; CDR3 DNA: TGTGCCAGCAGCACTAGCGGGAGCTCCTACAATGAGCAGTTCTTC; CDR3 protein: CASSTSGSSYNEQFF
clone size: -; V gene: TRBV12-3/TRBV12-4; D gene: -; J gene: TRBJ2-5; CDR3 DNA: TGTGCCAGCAGTTACAGGGTTGGGGAGACCCAGTACTTC; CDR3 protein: CASSYRVGETQYF
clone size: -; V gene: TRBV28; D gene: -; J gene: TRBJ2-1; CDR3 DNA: TGTGCCAGCAGTCTCCCAGGTGCGGGCGATGAGCAGTTCTTC; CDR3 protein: CASSLPGAGDEQFF
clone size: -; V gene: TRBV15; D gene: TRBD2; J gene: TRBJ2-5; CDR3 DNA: TGTGCCACCAGCAGAGGGACTAGCGGGGGGGAGACCCAGTACTTC; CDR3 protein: CATSRGTSGGETQYF
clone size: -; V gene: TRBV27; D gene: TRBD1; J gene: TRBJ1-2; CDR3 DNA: TGTGCCAGCAGTCCGGGACAGGGCTTAGGCTACACCTTC; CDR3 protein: CASSPGQGLGYTF
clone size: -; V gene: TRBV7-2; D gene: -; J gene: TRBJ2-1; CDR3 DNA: TGTGCCAGCAGCTTAGTATTAGCTGACAATGAGCAGTTCTTC; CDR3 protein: CASSLVLADNEQFF
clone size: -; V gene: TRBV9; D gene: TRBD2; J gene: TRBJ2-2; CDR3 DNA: TGTGCCAGCAGCCCCTGGGGACTAGCGGGAGTGGGGAGCACCGGGGAGCTGTTTTTT; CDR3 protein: CASSPWGLAGVGSTGELFF